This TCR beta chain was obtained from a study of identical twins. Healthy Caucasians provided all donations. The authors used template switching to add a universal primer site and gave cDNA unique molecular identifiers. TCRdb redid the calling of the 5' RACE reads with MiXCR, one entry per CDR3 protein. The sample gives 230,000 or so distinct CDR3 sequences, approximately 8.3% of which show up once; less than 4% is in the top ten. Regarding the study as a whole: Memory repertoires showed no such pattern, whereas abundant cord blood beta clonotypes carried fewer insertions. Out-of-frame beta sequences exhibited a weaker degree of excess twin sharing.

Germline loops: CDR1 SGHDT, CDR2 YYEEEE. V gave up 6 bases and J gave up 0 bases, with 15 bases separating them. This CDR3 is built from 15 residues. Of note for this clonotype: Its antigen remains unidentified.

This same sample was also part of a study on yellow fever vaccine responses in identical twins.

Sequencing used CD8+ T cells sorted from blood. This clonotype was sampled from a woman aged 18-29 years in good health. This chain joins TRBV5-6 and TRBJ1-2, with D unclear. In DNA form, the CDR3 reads TGTGCCAGCATCCCCGGCGTTTGGGCTAACTATGGCTACACCTTC. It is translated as CASIPGVWANYGYTF. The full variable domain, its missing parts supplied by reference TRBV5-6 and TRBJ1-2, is DAGVTQSPTHLIKTRGQQVTLRCSPKSGHDTVSWYQQALGQGPQFIFQYYEEEERQRGNFPDRFSGHQFPNYSSELNVNALLLGDSALYLCASIPGVWANYGYTFGSGTRLTVV.